This is a list of T cell receptor beta chains from one sample in a study of T cells in Graves' hyperthyroidism and ophthalmopathy. TCRdb reanalysed the multiplex PCR reads using MiXCR and keeps one entry per CDR3 protein. The sample yields hundreds of thousands of distinct CDR3 sequences, 11% to 15% seen once. The sample comprised blood. The receptors were sampled from a woman between 18 and 29 years old with Graves' hyperthyroidism. Each CDR3 is given with its conserved first and last residue. Each record gives: V gene, D gene, clone size, J gene, CDR3 DNA, CDR3 protein. The D gene is left open where the match is weak. Clone size is not always given. Where it is, it says once, few, many or a class for expanded clones.

TRBV7-9,.,many,TRBJ2-1,TGTGCCAGCAGATTTAACTACAATGAGCAGTTCTTC,CASRFNYNEQFF
TRBV9,TRBD2,.,TRBJ2-5,TGTGCCAGCAGCGTAGAGGGAGCGGGAGTTGAAGAGACCCAGTACTTC,CASSVEGAGVEETQYF
TRBV27,.,.,TRBJ2-2,TGTGCCAGCAGTTTATTGAAGGTCGAGGGAAGCGGGGAGCTGTTTTTT,CASSLLKVEGSGELFF
TRBV30,.,.,TRBJ1-6,TGTGCCTGGAGTGTACGGGGGGTCACACCCCTCCACTTT,CAWSVRGVTPLHF
TRBV27,TRBD1,few,TRBJ2-7,TGTGCCAGCAGTTTGCAGGGCCCGGGACAGGGGGGCGAGCAGTACTTC,CASSLQGPGQGGEQYF
TRBV13,TRBD2,few,TRBJ2-1,TGTGCCAGCAGCTTGGGACTAGCGGGAGTTTCTCAATCGAATGAGCAGTTCTTC,CASSLGLAGVSQSNEQFF
TRBV30,.,many,TRBJ1-4,TGTGCCTGGGACCCGCTTCGAGATGGAATTGGGGAAAAACTGTTTTTT,CAWDPLRDGIGEKLFF
TRBV6-1,.,.,TRBJ1-5,TGTGCCAGCACTGGGGCCAGGACGAATCAGCCCCAGCATTTT,CASTGARTNQPQHF
TRBV2,TRBD1,many,TRBJ2-3,TGTGCCAGCAGGGGGACAGGGTTGAGCACAGATACGCAGTATTTT,CASRGTGLSTDTQYF
TRBV12-3/TRBV12-4,TRBD1,.,TRBJ1-6,TGTGCCAGCAGGGAGACAGGGATTCATTCACCCCTCCACTTT,CASRETGIHSPLHF
TRBV20-1,.,many,TRBJ2-1,TGCAGTGCTCTGAGACAGGTCTCCTACAATGAGCAGTTCTTC,CSALRQVSYNEQFF
TRBV20-1,.,many,TRBJ2-3,TGCAGTGCTAACCGTGGGGCCACAGATACGCAGTATTTT,CSANRGATDTQYF
TRBV20-1,TRBD2,.,TRBJ2-5,TGCAGTGCTAGAGATCCCCAGCGGGGTAAACAAGAGACCCAGTACTTC,CSARDPQRGKQETQYF
TRBV9,.,.,TRBJ2-7,TGTGCCAGCAGCGATGGGACCTTATTCGGCTCCGAGCAGTACTTC,CASSDGTLFGSEQYF
TRBV4-1,.,.,TRBJ1-3,TGCGCCAGCAGCCTCCCCACCCGAGACTCTGGAAACACCATATATTTT,CASSLPTRDSGNTIYF
TRBV20-1,TRBD2,.,TRBJ2-2,TGCAGTGCCCATAAGGCGGGACTAGCGGGAGGCGAGGTCGAGGGGGAGCTGTTTTTT,CSAHKAGLAGGEVEGELFF
TRBV11-2,TRBD1,many,TRBJ2-4,TGTGCCAGCAGCTTATCTGGACAGGGGAAAAACATTCAGTACTTC,CASSLSGQGKNIQYF
TRBV19,.,few,TRBJ2-5,TGTGCCAGTAGTATAGGGGTGATGGAGACCCAGTACTTC,CASSIGVMETQYF
TRBV13,.,.,TRBJ2-6,TGTGCCAGCAGCTATAACGGGAGGGCCAACGTCCTGACTTTC,CASSYNGRANVLTF
TRBV28,TRBD1,few,TRBJ1-4,TGTGCCAGCAGTTTAGGTGGGACAGCCCTTGAAAAACTGTTTTTT,CASSLGGTALEKLFF
TRBV30,TRBD2,many,TRBJ2-7,TGTGCCTGGAGTAGGAAGAGCGGGAGCTACGAGCAGTACTTC,CAWSRKSGSYEQYF
TRBV29-1,.,.,TRBJ2-2,TGCAGCGGGCGCCCCACAGGGCCGGTCACCGGGGAGCTGTTTTTT,CSGRPTGPVTGELFF
TRBV29-1,.,many,TRBJ2-3,TGCAGCGTTGAACAACCGCGAAGCCCAGATACGCAGTATTTT,CSVEQPRSPDTQYF
TRBV6-1,TRBD2,.,TRBJ2-7,TGTGCCAGCGCCCGTAGCGGGAGAGTGGACGAGCAGTACTTC,CASARSGRVDEQYF
TRBV30,TRBD2,many,TRBJ2-3,TGTGCCTGGAGTGTACAGAGGGGTCTAGCGGGAGGGTCAGATACGCAGTATTTT,CAWSVQRGLAGGSDTQYF
TRBV19,TRBD1,.,TRBJ2-3,TGTGCCAGTGCGAGGGGGCTGACAGATACGCAGTATTTT,CASARGLTDTQYF
TRBV6-2/TRBV6-3,.,.,TRBJ2-7,TGTGCCAGCAGTTACTCGTGGGCTGTCGAGCAGTACTTC,CASSYSWAVEQYF
TRBV6-2/TRBV6-3,TRBD2,few,TRBJ2-5,TGTGCCAGCAGTTTCTCCCGGGTGCGGGAGTGGGAGACCCAGTACTTC,CASSFSRVREWETQYF
TRBV7-8,.,many,TRBJ2-3,TGTGCCAGCAGCTTCGCAAACACAGATACGCAGTATTTT,CASSFANTDTQYF
TRBV2,.,many,TRBJ1-3,TGTGCCAGCAGTGAGCGGACAGTAATCTCTGGAAACACCATATATTTT,CASSERTVISGNTIYF
TRBV30,.,many,TRBJ2-3,TGTGCCTGGAGTGGATCACAGGGTGTCCCAAGCGGCACGCAGTATTTT,CAWSGSQGVPSGTQYF